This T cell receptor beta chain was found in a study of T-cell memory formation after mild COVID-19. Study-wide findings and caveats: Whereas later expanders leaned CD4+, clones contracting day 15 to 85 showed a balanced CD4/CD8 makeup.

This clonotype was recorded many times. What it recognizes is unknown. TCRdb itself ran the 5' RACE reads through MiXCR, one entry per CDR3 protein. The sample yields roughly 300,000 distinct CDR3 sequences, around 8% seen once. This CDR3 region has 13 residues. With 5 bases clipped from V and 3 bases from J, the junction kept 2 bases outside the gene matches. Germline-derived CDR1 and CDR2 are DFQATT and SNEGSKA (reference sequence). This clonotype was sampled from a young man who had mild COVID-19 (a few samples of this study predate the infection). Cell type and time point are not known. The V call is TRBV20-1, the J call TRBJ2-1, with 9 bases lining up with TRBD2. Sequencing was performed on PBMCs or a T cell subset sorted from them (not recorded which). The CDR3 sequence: CSAGSGGYNEQFF. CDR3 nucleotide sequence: TGCAGTGCTGGTAGCGGGGGCTACAATGAGCAGTTCTTC.